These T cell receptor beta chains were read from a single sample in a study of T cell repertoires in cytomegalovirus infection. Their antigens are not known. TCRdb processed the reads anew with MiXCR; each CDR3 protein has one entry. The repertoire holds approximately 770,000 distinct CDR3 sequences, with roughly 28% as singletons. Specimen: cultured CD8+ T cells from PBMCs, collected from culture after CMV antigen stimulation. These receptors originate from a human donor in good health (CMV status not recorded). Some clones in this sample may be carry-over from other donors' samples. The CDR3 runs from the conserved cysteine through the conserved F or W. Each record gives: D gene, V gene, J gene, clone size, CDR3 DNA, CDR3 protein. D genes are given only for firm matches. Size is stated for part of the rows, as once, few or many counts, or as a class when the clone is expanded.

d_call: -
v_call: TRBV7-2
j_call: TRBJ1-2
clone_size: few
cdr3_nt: TGTGCCAGCCGTCCTGGGGCTAGGGGTAATGGCTACACCTTC
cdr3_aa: CASRPGARGNGYTF

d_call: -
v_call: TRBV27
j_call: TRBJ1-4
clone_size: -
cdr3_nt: TGTGCCAGCAGTCCACTTAATGAAAAACTGTTTTTT
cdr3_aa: CASSPLNEKLFF

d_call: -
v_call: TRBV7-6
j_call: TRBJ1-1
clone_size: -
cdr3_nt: TGTGCCAGCAGCGCGAGAGATAGGACTGAAGCTTTCTTT
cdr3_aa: CASSARDRTEAFF

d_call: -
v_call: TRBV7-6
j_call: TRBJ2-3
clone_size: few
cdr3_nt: TGTGCCAGCAGCTTGTGGGCCCTAGCCACAGATACGCAGTATTTT
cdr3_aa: CASSLWALATDTQYF

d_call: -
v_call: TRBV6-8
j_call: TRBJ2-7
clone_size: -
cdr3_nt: TGTGCCAGCAATGAGGGGGGGAACGAGCAGTACTTC
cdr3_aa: CASNEGGNEQYF

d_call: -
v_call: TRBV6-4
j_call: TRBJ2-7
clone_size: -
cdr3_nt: TGTGCCACCATCGACCCCCGGGGTGAGCAGTACTTC
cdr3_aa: CATIDPRGEQYF

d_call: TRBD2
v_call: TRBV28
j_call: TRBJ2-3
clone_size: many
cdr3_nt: TGTGCCAGCAGTTTCAGCGGGGGACTTACAGATACGCAGTATTTT
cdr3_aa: CASSFSGGLTDTQYF

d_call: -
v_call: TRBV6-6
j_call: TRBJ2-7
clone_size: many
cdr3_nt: TGTGCCAGCAGTTATTTGGGCAGGGTAACCTTCCTGGACGAGCAGTACTTC
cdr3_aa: CASSYLGRVTFLDEQYF

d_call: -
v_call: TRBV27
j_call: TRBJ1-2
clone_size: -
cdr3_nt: TGTGCCAGCAGTTCGACGGTTCGAGGGGACTATGGCTACACCTTC
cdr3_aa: CASSSTVRGDYGYTF

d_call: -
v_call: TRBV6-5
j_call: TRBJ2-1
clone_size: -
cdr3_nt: TGTGCCAGCAGTTACTCGTTGACCGTAGAGCAGTTCTTC
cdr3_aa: CASSYSLTVEQFF

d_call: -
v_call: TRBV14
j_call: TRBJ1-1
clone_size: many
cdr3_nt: TGTGCCAGCAGCCAAGTTCCTAGCACTGAAGCTTTCTTT
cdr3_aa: CASSQVPSTEAFF

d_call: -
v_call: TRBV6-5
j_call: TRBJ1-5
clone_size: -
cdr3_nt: TGTGCCAGCAGTACAGGCGTTTATAGCAATCAGCCCCAGCATTTT
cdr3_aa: CASSTGVYSNQPQHF

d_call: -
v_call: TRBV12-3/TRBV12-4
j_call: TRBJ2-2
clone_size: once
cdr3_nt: TGTGCCAGCAGTTTCTCCGACTCGTACACCGGGGAGCTGTTTTTT
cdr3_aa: CASSFSDSYTGELFF

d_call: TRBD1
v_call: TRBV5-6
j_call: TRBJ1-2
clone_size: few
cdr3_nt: TGTGCCAGCAGTAGCGCCGGGACAGGATACTTTTATGGCTACACCTTC
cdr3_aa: CASSSAGTGYFYGYTF

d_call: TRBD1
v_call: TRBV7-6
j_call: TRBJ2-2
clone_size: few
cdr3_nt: TGTGCCAGCAGCTCCTCATGGGACAGAGTGACCGGGGAGCTGTTTTTT
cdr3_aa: CASSSSWDRVTGELFF

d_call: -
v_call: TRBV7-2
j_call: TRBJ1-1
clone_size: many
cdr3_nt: TGTGCCAGCAGCCGATATTCGAGCCTATCCACTGAAGCTTTCTTT
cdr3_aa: CASSRYSSLSTEAFF

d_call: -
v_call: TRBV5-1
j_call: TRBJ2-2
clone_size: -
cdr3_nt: TGCGCCAGCAGCTTGGGTGGATGGACAGCAAACACCGGGGAGCTGTTTTTT
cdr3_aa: CASSLGGWTANTGELFF

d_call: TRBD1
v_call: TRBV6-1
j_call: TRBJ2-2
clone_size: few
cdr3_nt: TGTGCCAGCAGTAATTCTGACAGGGAAGTTGGCGGGGAGCTGTTTTTT
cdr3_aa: CASSNSDREVGGELFF

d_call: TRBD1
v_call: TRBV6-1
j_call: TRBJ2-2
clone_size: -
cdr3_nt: TGTGCCAGCAACCAGGGGGTCGGGGAGCTGTTTTTT
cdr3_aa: CASNQGVGELFF

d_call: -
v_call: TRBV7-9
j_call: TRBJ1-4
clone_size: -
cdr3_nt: TGTGCCAGCAGCCCGACAGAGGACAATGAAAAACTGTTTTTT
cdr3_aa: CASSPTEDNEKLFF

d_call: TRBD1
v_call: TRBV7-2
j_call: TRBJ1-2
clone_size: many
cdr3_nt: TGTGCCAGCAGCACACTCTCGACAGGGTTGGGCTATGGCTACACCTTC
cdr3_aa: CASSTLSTGLGYGYTF

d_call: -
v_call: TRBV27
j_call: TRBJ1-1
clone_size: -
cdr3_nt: TGTGCCAGCACTCCCGGGGGTAGGGGCACTGAAGCTTTCTTT
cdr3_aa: CASTPGGRGTEAFF

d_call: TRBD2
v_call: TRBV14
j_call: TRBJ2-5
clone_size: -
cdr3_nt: TGTGCCAGCAGCCTCTATCGCCTAGCGGGGAAAGAGACCCAGTACTTC
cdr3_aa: CASSLYRLAGKETQYF

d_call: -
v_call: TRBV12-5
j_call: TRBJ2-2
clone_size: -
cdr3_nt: TGTGCTAGTGGTTGGGACCTCGGGGACACCGGGGAGCTGTTTTTT
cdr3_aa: CASGWDLGDTGELFF

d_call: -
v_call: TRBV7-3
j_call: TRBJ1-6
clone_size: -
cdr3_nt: TGTGCCAGCAGCAATGGGGCGGGGGCCGGATCACCCCTCCACTTT
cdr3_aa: CASSNGAGAGSPLHF

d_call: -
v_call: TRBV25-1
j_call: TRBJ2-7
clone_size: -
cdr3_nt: TGTGCCAGCAGTGAACGAAGGACCTCCTACGAGCAGTACTTC
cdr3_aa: CASSERRTSYEQYF

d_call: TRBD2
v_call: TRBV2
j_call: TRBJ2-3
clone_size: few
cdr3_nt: TGTGCCAGCAGTGGCCGGGGGGGCACAGATACGCAGTATTTT
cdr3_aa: CASSGRGGTDTQYF

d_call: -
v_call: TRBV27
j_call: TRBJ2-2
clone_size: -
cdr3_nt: TGTGCCAGCAACCCCCGGGGGTACACCGGGGAGCTGTTTTTT
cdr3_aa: CASNPRGYTGELFF

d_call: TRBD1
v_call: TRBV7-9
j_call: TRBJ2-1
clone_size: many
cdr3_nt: TGTGCCAGCAGTCCCGGACAGGGGGTCTACAATGAGCAGTTCTTC
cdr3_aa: CASSPGQGVYNEQFF

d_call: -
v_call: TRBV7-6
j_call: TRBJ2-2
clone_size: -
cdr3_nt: TGTGCCAGCAGTCTTGGGGGGGCGGTCACCGGGGAGCTGTTTTTT
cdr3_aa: CASSLGGAVTGELFF

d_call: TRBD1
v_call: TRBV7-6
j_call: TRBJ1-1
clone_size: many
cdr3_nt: TGTGCCAGCAGCCCTCCGGGACAGGGCCAGGCTTTCTTT
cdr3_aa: CASSPPGQGQAFF

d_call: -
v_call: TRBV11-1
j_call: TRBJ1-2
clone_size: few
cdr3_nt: TGTGCCAGCAGCTTCGGGCAGTACGGCTACACCTTC
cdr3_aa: CASSFGQYGYTF

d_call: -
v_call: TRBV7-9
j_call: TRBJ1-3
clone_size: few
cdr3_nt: TGTGCCAGCAGCTTAAGTCGTTTGACGGACCGAGTCTCTGGAAACACCATATATTTT
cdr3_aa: CASSLSRLTDRVSGNTIYF

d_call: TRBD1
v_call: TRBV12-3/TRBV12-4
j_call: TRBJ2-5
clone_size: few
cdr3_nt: TGTGCCACCACCGGGACAGGGGGATCGGAGACCCAGTACTTC
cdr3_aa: CATTGTGGSETQYF

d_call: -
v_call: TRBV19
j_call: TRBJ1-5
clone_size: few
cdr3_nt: TGTGCCAGTACCCCGCGAGGGGTTGGCAATCAGCCCCAGCATTTT
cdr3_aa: CASTPRGVGNQPQHF

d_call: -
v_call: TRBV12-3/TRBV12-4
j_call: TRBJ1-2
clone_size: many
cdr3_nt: TGTGCCAGCAGCTTAAACAGAAACTATGGCTACACCTTC
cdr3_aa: CASSLNRNYGYTF

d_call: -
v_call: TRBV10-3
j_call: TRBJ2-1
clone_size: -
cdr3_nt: TGTGCCATCAGTGAAATTGGGAATGAGCAGTTCTTC
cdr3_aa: CAISEIGNEQFF

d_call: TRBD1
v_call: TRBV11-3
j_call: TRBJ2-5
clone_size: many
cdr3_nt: TGTGCCAGCAGCCTGACAGGGGGCGCGGCCCAGACCCAGTACTTC
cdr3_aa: CASSLTGGAAQTQYF

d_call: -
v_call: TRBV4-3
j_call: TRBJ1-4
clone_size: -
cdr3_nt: TGCGCCAGCATCCAAGACGAGTTGACGGCTGCAACTAATGAAAAACTGTTTTTT
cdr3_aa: CASIQDELTAATNEKLFF

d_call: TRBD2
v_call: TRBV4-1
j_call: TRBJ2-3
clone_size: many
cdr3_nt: TGCGCCAGCAGCCAAGATGGCCCCGGGGCTAGCGGCTACACAGATACGCAGTATTTT
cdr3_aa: CASSQDGPGASGYTDTQYF

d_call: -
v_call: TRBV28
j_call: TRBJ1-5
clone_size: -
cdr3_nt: TGTGCCAGCAGTCCGGTACAGGGACGTAGCAATCAGCCCCAGCATTTT
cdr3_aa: CASSPVQGRSNQPQHF

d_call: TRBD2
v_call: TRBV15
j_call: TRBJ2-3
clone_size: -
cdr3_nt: TGTGCCACCAGCCCAAATGCGAGGGCTAGCGGGGAAGATACGCAGTATTTT
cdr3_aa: CATSPNARASGEDTQYF

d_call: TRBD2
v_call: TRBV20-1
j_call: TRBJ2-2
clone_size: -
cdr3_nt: TGCAGTGCTAGGCGGCGGGGGGGATGGGACACCGGGGAGCTGTTTTTT
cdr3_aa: CSARRRGGWDTGELFF

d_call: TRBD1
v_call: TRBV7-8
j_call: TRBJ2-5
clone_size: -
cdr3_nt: TGTGCCAGCAGCTTCGGACAGGGTTTGGTGGAGACCCAGTACTTC
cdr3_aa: CASSFGQGLVETQYF

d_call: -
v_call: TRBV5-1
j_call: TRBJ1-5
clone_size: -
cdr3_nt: TGCGCCAGCAGCTTGTTAGGGTATAGCAATCAGCCCCAGCATTTT
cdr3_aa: CASSLLGYSNQPQHF

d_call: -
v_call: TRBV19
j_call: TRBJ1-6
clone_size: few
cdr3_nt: TGTGCCAGTAAGGATAGGCCCCCCGAGGTGTCACCCCTCCACTTT
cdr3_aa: CASKDRPPEVSPLHF

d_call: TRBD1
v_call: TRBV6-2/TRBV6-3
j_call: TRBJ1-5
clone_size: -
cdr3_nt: TGTGCCAGCACAGCCGGGACAGATAGCAATCAGCCCCAGCATTTT
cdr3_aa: CASTAGTDSNQPQHF